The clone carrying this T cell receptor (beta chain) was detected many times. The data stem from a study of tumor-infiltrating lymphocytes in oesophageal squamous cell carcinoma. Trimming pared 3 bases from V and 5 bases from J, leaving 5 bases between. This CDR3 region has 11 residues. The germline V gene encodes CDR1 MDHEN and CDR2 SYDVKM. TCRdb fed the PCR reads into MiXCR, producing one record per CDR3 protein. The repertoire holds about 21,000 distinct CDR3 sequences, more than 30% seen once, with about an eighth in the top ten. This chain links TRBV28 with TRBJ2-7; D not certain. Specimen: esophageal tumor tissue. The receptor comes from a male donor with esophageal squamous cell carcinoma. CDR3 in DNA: TGTGCCAGCAGTTTCTTCCACGAGCAGTACTTC. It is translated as CASSFFHEQYF.